Included here is one T cell receptor (beta chain) sequence, with context. Its antigen remains unidentified. The sample comes from a study of blood T cells in healthy people across ages. Study findings and constraints: PBMCs that were unsorted prevented a conclusive naive versus antigen-experienced comparison.

For the second PCR, which ran for roughly 6 to 12 cycles, a sample-barcoded 5' primer and a J-beta primer mix were used. TCRdb redid the calling of the 5' RACE reads with MiXCR, one entry per CDR3 protein. The sample carries about 900,000 distinct CDR3 sequences, around 68% recorded once. V dropped 7 bases and J dropped 6; count of bases not matched to a gene: 14. This CDR3 region has 16 residues. Germline CDR1 SNHLY, CDR2 FYNNEI. Specimen: blood. The chain combines TRBV2 with TRBJ2-1, with 8 positions matching TRBD2. The clonotype was recovered from a man under 40 in good health. The CDR3 sequence: CASNPVVSGVGNEQFF. The CDR3 DNA reads TGTGCCAGCAACCCTGTGGTTAGCGGGGTAGGCAATGAGCAGTTCTTC.